These T cell receptor beta chains were read from a single sample in a study of blood T cell repertoires in COVID-19. TCRdb keeps only in-frame clones here, not all; method: immunoSEQ multiplex PCR. The table has about 41,000 clones, around 83% seen once. Sequenced input: peripheral blood. Receptors were obtained from a woman over 75 with active or convalescent COVID-19. Each CDR3 is given with its conserved first and last residue. Each record gives: clone size, J gene, D gene, V gene, CDR3 protein, CDR3 DNA. A D gene is named only where the DNA matches it firmly. Clone size is shown for a subset of rows, as once, few, many or a class of expanded clone.

. | TRBJ2-2 | TRBD1 | TRBV14 | CASSQPSGQGVGQLFF | TGTGCCAGCAGCCAACCCTCGGGACAGGGGGTCGGGCAGCTGTTTTTT
. | TRBJ2-7 | . | TRBV7-9 | CASSLGIGAVVSYEQYF | TGTGCCAGCAGCTTAGGCATTGGGGCAGTTGTTTCCTACGAGCAGTACTTC
. | TRBJ2-2 | TRBD1 | TRBV10-3 | CATYRGSGTGELFF | TGTGCCACATACAGGGGTTCGGGCACCGGGGAGCTGTTTTTT
. | TRBJ2-3 | . | TRBV7-9 | CASSLSHTDTQYF | TGTGCCAGCAGCTTATCCCACACAGATACGCAGTATTTT
. | TRBJ2-1 | . | TRBV28 | CASSTPVGNEQFF | TGTGCCAGCAGTACCCCTGTCGGGAATGAGCAGTTCTTC
. | TRBJ2-5 | . | TRBV3-1/TRBV3-2 | CASSPLEGGETQYF | TGTGCCAGCAGCCCATTAGAGGGTGGGGAGACCCAGTACTTC
. | TRBJ2-1 | TRBD2 | TRBV6-2/TRBV6-3 | CASSYSLVGGRSYNEQFF | TGTGCCAGCAGTTACTCGCTCGTGGGAGGGCGCTCCTACAATGAGCAGTTCTTC
. | TRBJ2-7 | . | TRBV28 | CASSQGGLGLRPSEQYF | TGTGCCAGCAGTCAGGGGGGACTAGGGCTCCGCCCCTCCGAGCAGTACTTC
. | TRBJ1-2 | TRBD1 | TRBV30 | CAWSVRRGPINYGYTF | TGTGCCTGGAGTGTACGCAGGGGGCCTATAAACTATGGCTACACCTTC
. | TRBJ2-3 | . | TRBV5-1 | CASSEAPGSDTQYF | TGCGCCAGCAGCGAGGCCCCCGGGTCAGATACGCAGTATTTT
. | TRBJ1-1 | TRBD1 | TRBV9 | CASSVSGQPTGGTEAFF | TGTGCCAGCAGCGTATCGGGACAGCCTACTGGAGGCACTGAAGCTTTCTTT
. | TRBJ1-1 | . | TRBV5-1 | CASRGAGDREAFF | TGCGCCAGCAGGGGAGCAGGAGATAGGGAAGCTTTCTTT
. | TRBJ1-2 | . | TRBV12-3/TRBV12-4 | CASTPGFNYGYTF | TGTGCCAGCACGCCCGGGTTCAACTATGGCTACACCTTC
many | TRBJ1-5 | . | TRBV6-5 | CASRQGLYQPQHF | TGTGCCAGCAGACAGGGCCTTTATCAGCCCCAGCATTTT
. | TRBJ2-3 | . | TRBV7-8 | CASSGSSGDTQYF | TGTGCCAGCAGCGGTAGTAGCGGAGATACGCAGTATTTT
. | TRBJ1-3 | TRBD1 | TRBV6-5 | CASSLDRGPGNTIYF | TGTGCCAGCAGTCTGGACAGGGGGCCGGGAAACACCATATATTTT
. | TRBJ2-7 | . | TRBV5-1 | CASRRGGDIDKEQYF | TGCGCCAGCAGACGGGGTGGGGACATCGATAAGGAGCAGTACTTC
. | TRBJ2-7 | . | TRBV7-8 | CASSLVQGPTYEQYF | TGTGCCAGCAGCTTAGTACAGGGACCTACCTACGAGCAGTACTTC
. | TRBJ2-7 | . | TRBV20-1 | CSASAYEQYF | TGCAGTGCTAGCGCGTACGAGCAGTACTTC
. | TRBJ1-1 | TRBD1 | TRBV5-4 | CASSLQGANTEAFF | TGTGCCAGCAGCTTGCAGGGGGCGAACACTGAAGCTTTCTTT
. | TRBJ1-2 | . | TRBV9 | CASSVERDNPFVANYGYTF | TGTGCCAGCAGCGTAGAAAGGGACAATCCATTCGTAGCTAACTATGGCTACACCTTC
. | TRBJ1-4 | TRBD1 | TRBV5-1 | CASSEVPTGATNEKLFF | TGCGCCAGCAGTGAAGTTCCGACAGGGGCAACTAATGAAAAACTGTTTTTT
. | TRBJ2-1 | . | TRBV6-5 | CASRAEYTWSEQFF | TGTGCCAGCAGGGCGGAATATACCTGGTCTGAGCAGTTCTTC
. | TRBJ1-1 | . | TRBV6-5 | CASSYHTRSTEAFF | TGTGCCAGCAGTTACCACACTAGGAGCACTGAAGCTTTCTTT
few | TRBJ1-1 | . | TRBV9 | CASSKQGNTEAFF | TGTGCCAGCAGCAAACAGGGGAACACTGAAGCTTTCTTT